Each of the 28 T cell receptor beta chains below was sequenced from the same sample in a study of response to subunit inactivated influenza vaccine. Each CDR3 protein gets one entry after TCRdb re-called the RT-PCR reads with MiXCR. The sample records hundreds of thousands of distinct CDR3 sequences, roughly 20% being singletons. Sequencing was performed on PBMCs from blood, taken less than 6 days after vaccination. All receptors come from a man between 45 and 60 years old who received an inactivated influenza vaccine.

The chain's CDR3 is CASTSTGGNEQFF. CDR3 nucleotide sequence: TGCGCCAGCACCTCCACAGGGGGGAATGAGCAGTTCTTC. The chain has TRBV5-1 and TRBJ2-1, with 8 nucleotides matching TRBD1. The CDR3 extends over 13 amino acids. Unmatched junction bases numbered 6, after V lost 6 bases and J lost 7 bases. The germline V gene has CDR1 SGHRS and CDR2 YFSETQ.

The CDR3 DNA sequence: TGTGCCAGCAGCGCGGGACAGGGGCCCATCTATGGCTACACCTTC. Its translation: CASSAGQGPIYGYTF. The rearrangement links TRBV7-2 to TRBJ1-2; TRBD1 matches at 10 bases. The CDR3 length is 15 residues. After removal of 5 bases from V and 4 bases from J, the junction contained 7 bases not matched to a gene. Germline V gene sequence: CDR1 SGHTA, CDR2 FQGNSA.

This clonotype was observed many times. The rearrangement uses TRBV20-1 and TRBJ2-1; D not resolved. The CDR3 extends over 10 amino acids. The germline V and J ends were trimmed by 8 bases and 7 bases, with 9 bases remaining between them. Looked up from germline, CDR1 is DFQATT and CDR2 is SNEGSKA (reference sequence). The CDR3 nucleotides read TGCAGTCTATCCGCGAATGAGCAGTTCTTC. It encodes CSLSANEQFF.

The V and J genes are TRBV6-1 and TRBJ2-1, with 8 bases lining up with TRBD2. The trim removed 8 bases at V and 7 bases at J, leaving 22 bases unmatched. Germline values: CDR1 MNHNS, CDR2 SASEGT. This CDR3 is built from 18 residues. The chain's CDR3 is CASLPDRGGFGRRNEQFF. In DNA form, the CDR3 reads TGTGCCAGCCTCCCGGATCGGGGGGGCTTTGGTCGAAGAAATGAGCAGTTCTTC.

Only a few counts were recorded for this clonotype. The rearrangement joins TRBV6-4 to TRBJ1-1, with D possibly being TRBD1 (5 bases). Germline V gene data show CDR1 as MRHNA and CDR2 as SNTAGT. V was pared by 6 bases and J by 3 bases, with 14 bases between. The CDR3 covers 14 residues. DNA of the CDR3: TGTGCCAGCAGATATAACAGGTGGGACACTGAAGCTTTCTTT. Translated: CASRYNRWDTEAFF.

In its sample, this clonotype was seen a few times. The chain joins TRBV4-1 to TRBJ2-7; D gene ambiguous. Trimming stripped 0 bases from V and 2 bases from J, with 5 bases between. The CDR3 runs to 13 residues. CDR1 is MGHRA and CDR2 is YSYEKL in the germline V gene. The CDR3 DNA sequence: TGCGCCAGCAGCCAAGACACAACCTACGAGCAGTACTTC. Translated, it gives CASSQDTTYEQYF.

This clonotype was observed a handful of times. The chain carries TRBV12-3 or TRBV12-4 and TRBJ1-2; 10 bases map to TRBD1. The V gene end was trimmed by 5 bases and the J gene end by 7 bases; junction bases not matched to a gene: 7. The CDR3 is 14 residues long. CDR3 DNA sequence: TGTGCCAGCAGTACGGACAGGGGGTTCGGTGGCTACACCTTC. Its translation: CASSTDRGFGGYTF.

Only one count was recorded for this clonotype. The rearrangement links TRBV2 to TRBJ2-7; unclear D gene. This CDR3 spans 14 amino acids. The germline CDR1 and CDR2 sequences are SNHLY and FYNNEI. The V end was cut by 5 bases, the J end by 2 bases, with 13 bases between. The CDR3 DNA is TGTGCCAGCAGTCTCAAGGCGCTTACCTACGAGCAGTACTTC. The encoded protein is CASSLKALTYEQYF.

The gene calls are TRBV7-2 and TRBJ2-7, with 11 bases identical to TRBD1. V was clipped by 0 bases and J by 0 bases; unmatched bases: 1. CDR3 length: 16 residues. Germline V gene data show CDR1 as SGHTA and CDR2 as FQGNSA. The CDR3 sequence: CASSLAGQGGSYEQYF. The CDR3 DNA follows: TGTGCCAGCAGCTTAGCGGGACAGGGGGGCTCCTACGAGCAGTACTTC.

This clonotype was detected only a few times. The V gene is TRBV20-1, the J gene TRBJ1-3; 7 positions agree with TRBD1. Germline V CDR1 and CDR2: DFQATT, SNEGSKA (reference sequence). This CDR3 spans 13 amino acids. V was pared by 4 bases and J by 4 bases, with 4 bases of the junction left unmatched. The DNA for the CDR3 is TGCAGTGCTAAAACAGGGGAAGGAAACACCATATATTTT. Its translation: CSAKTGEGNTIYF.

A few counts support this clonotype. The chain carries TRBV6-5 and TRBJ1-6, with D uncertain. Per germline, CDR1 MNHEY and CDR2 SVGAGI. This CDR3 region has 15 residues. Trimming removed 0 bases from V and 5 bases from J, with 8 bases in between. The CDR3, as DNA: TGTGCCAGCAGTTACTCGGTTGTGAATAATTCACCCCTCCACTTT. Translated: CASSYSVVNNSPLHF.

CDR3 loop: CASSATSGSIGTQYF. CDR3 DNA sequence: TGTGCCAGTAGTGCGACTAGCGGGAGTATCGGTACGCAGTATTTT. This chain uses TRBV19 with TRBJ2-3, with 12 bases aligning to TRBD2. V gave up 5 bases and J gave up 8 bases; unmatched junction bases: 8. Looked up from germline, CDR1 is LNHDA and CDR2 is SQIVND (reference sequence). This CDR3 region has 15 residues. Based on the CDR3 plus reference TRBV19 and TRBJ2-3, the full variable domain is DGGITQSPKYLFRKEGQNVTLSCEQNLNHDAMYWYRQDPGQGLRLIYYSQIVNDFQKGDIAEGYSVSREKKESFPLTVTSAQKNPTAFYLCASSATSGSIGTQYFGPGTRLTVL.

The rearrangement links TRBV5-8 to TRBJ2-7, with D possibly being TRBD2 (6 bases). This CDR3 spans 14 amino acids. Trimming cost V 4 bases and J 1 base, with 12 bases left between them. CDR1 is SGHTS, CDR2 YDEGEE, per germline. In DNA form, the CDR3 reads TGTGCCAGCAGCCCAGAGCGGGCTTCCTACGAGCAGTACTTC. Protein sequence: CASSPERASYEQYF.

The chain links TRBV4-3 to TRBJ2-5, with 7 bases matching TRBD1. From germline, CDR1 is LGHNA and CDR2 YSLEER. With V trimmed by 0 bases and J by 7 bases, 5 bases remained unmatched. CDR3 length: 14 amino acids. CDR3 in amino acids: CASSQEMTGRTQYF. The CDR3 DNA sequence: TGCGCCAGCAGCCAAGAAATGACAGGGAGGACCCAGTACTTC.

The chain employs TRBV4-1 and TRBJ2-5, with D tentatively TRBD1 (6 bases). Trimming cost V 6 bases and J 4 bases, with 18 bases left between them. Germline loops: CDR1 MGHRA, CDR2 YSYEKL. The CDR3 spans 15 residues. The CDR3 bases are TGCGCCAGCAGTACCTCACACAGGGAGCTAGAGACCCAGTACTTC. Translating it yields CASSTSHRELETQYF.

This chain joins TRBV7-2 and TRBJ2-1, with 11 positions matching TRBD2. In germline, CDR1 is SGHTA, CDR2 FQGNSA. The J segment lost 10 bases and the V segment lost 1 base, leaving 6 bases of the junction unmatched. This CDR3 has 15 residues. The CDR3 DNA follows: TGTGCCAGCAGCTTAGGGGTAGCGGGAGGGAGGGAGCAGTTCTTC. Translating it yields CASSLGVAGGREQFF.

This clonotype showed up just a few times. The V and J genes are TRBV4-2 and TRBJ1-5; 10 nucleotides agree with TRBD1. CDR1 is LGHNA and CDR2 is YNFKEQ in the germline V gene. The trim removed 5 bases at V and 6 bases at J, leaving 10 bases unmatched. The CDR3 is 16 amino acids. CDR3 DNA: TGTGCCAGCAGCAGGATGCACGGGACAGGGGTTCAGCCCCAGCATTTT. Translated: CASSRMHGTGVQPQHF.

V gene TRBV4-3 combines with J gene TRBJ2-2; TRBD2 aligns across 7 bases. Germline trimming cut 1 base from V and 4 bases from J; bases unmatched to any gene: 12. CDR3 length: 18 amino acids. From germline, CDR1 is LGHNA and CDR2 YSLEER. The CDR3 coding sequence is TGCGCCAGCAGCCAAGTCCGACTAGCCGAGGTTGGCACCGGGGAGCTGTTTTTT. It translates to CASSQVRLAEVGTGELFF.

This clonotype showed up just a few times. The genes are TRBV7-2 and TRBJ2-1, with 9 positions matching TRBD2. With 5 bases clipped from V and 8 bases from J, the junction kept 13 bases outside the gene matches. The CDR3 length is 16 residues. CDR1 SGHTA and CDR2 FQGNSA come from the germline V gene. The CDR3, as DNA: TGTGCCAGCAGCATAACAGCGGGGGGAGAATGGTATGAGCAGTTCTTC. Residues: CASSITAGGEWYEQFF.

V gene TRBV10-3 combines with J gene TRBJ2-3; perhaps TRBD2 as D (5 bases). Looked up from germline, CDR1 is ENHRY and CDR2 is SYGVKD. This CDR3 is 15 amino acids long. Trimming stripped 3 bases from V and 6 bases from J, with 16 bases between. The CDR3 DNA reads TGTGCCATCAGTGAACCCCATGGGAGATCGGATACGCAGTATTTT. Protein: CAISEPHGRSDTQYF.

The chain joins TRBV24-1 to TRBJ2-1; the D gene is possibly TRBD1 (5 bases). This CDR3 contains 15 residues. Trimming took off 3 bases at V and 7 bases at J, with 15 bases between the two ends. The germline V gene has CDR1 KGHDR and CDR2 SFDVKD. This CDR3 is CATSDNGARDNEQFF. The CDR3 nucleotides are TGTGCCACCAGTGATAATGGGGCCAGGGATAATGAGCAGTTCTTC.

The chain carries TRBV28 and TRBJ2-6; D remains unclear. The CDR3 extends over 14 amino acids. Germline CDR1 reads MDHEN; CDR2 reads SYDVKM. The V end was cut by 4 bases, the J end by 0 bases, with 4 bases between. The CDR3 region has the DNA TGTGCCAGCAGTTGGCGCTCTGGGGCCAACGTCCTGACTTTC. This translates into CASSWRSGANVLTF.

Many counts were recorded for this clonotype. The chain links TRBV6-1 to TRBJ1-2, with D uncertain. Trimming shortened V by 7 bases and J by 2 bases, and 17 bases separated the two germline ends. Germline V gives CDR1 MNHNS, CDR2 SASEGT. This CDR3 has 15 residues. The CDR3 reads CASNPGLTVNYGYTF. CDR3 bases: TGTGCCAGCAATCCCGGGCTGACCGTGAACTATGGCTACACCTTC.

This clonotype was picked up a small number of times. V gene TRBV20-1 combines with J gene TRBJ1-1; 10 bases are a match to TRBD1. V gave up 6 bases and J gave up 4 bases; unmatched junction bases: 8. Germline CDR1 reads DFQATT; CDR2 reads SNEGSKA (reference sequence). The CDR3 is 14 residues long. DNA of the CDR3: TGCAGTGCCCCCCCAGGGACAGGGGTCACTGAAGCTTTCTTT. This sequence encodes CSAPPGTGVTEAFF.

The CDR3, as DNA: TGTGCCAGCAGTTACCCCCCCCTGGCGAACACCGGGGAGCTGTTTTTT. Residues: CASSYPPLANTGELFF. This chain links TRBV6-2 or TRBV6-3 with TRBJ2-2; D is unclear. V lost 2 bases, J lost 0 bases, and 10 bases lay in between. Per germline, CDR1 MNHEY and CDR2 SVGEGT. The CDR3 is 16 amino acids.

There are a few counts of this clonotype. The chain has TRBV4-1 and TRBJ2-5; 12 bases align to TRBD2. Germline-derived CDR1 and CDR2 are MGHRA and YSYEKL. The CDR3 has 18 residues. J was trimmed by 3 bases and V by 3 bases; bases with no gene match: 11. The CDR3 nucleotides are TGCGCCAGCAGCCACTTTGGACTAGCGGGGACCAAAAAAGAGACCCAGTACTTC. Translation gives CASSHFGLAGTKKETQYF.

This clonotype was recorded a few times. The J gene is TRBJ2-7, the V gene TRBV20-1, with 7 bases identical to TRBD2. CDR1 DFQATT and CDR2 SNEGSKA come from the germline V gene (reference sequence). V dropped 4 bases and J dropped 0; count of bases not matched to a gene: 6. This CDR3 has 14 amino acids. The CDR3 spells CSAIGSGYSYEQYF. Written as DNA, the CDR3 is TGCAGTGCTATCGGTAGCGGGTACTCCTACGAGCAGTACTTC.

This clonotype appeared a single time. The chain is built from TRBV5-1 and TRBJ2-2, with 7 bases fitting TRBD1. The CDR3 extends over 15 amino acids. V dropped 4 bases and J dropped 5; count of bases not matched to a gene: 8. The germline V gene encodes CDR1 SGHRS and CDR2 YFSETQ. The CDR3 sequence: CASSLGQAWTGELFF. The CDR3 DNA reads as TGCGCCAGCAGCCTAGGACAGGCCTGGACCGGGGAGCTGTTTTTT.